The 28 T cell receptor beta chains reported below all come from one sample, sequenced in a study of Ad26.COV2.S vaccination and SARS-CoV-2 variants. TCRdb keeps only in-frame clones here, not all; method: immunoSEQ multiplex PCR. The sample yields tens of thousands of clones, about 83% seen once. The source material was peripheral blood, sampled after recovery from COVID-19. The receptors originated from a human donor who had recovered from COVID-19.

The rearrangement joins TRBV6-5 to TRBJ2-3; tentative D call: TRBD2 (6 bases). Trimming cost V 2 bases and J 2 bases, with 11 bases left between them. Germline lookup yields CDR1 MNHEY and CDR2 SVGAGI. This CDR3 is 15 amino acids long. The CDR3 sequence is CASSYRLATTDTQYF. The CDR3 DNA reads TGTGCCAGCAGTTACCGCCTAGCGACCACAGATACGCAGTATTTT.

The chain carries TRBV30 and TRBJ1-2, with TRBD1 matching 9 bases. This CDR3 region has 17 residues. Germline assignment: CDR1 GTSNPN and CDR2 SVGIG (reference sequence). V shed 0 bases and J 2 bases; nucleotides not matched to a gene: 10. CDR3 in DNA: TGTGCCTGGAGTGTACGGGGCCTACAGGGGGCGAACTATGGCTACACCTTC. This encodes CAWSVRGLQGANYGYTF.

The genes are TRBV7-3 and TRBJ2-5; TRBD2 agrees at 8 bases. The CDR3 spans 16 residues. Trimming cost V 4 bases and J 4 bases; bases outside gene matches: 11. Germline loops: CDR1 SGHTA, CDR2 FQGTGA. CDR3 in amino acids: CASSSIGLAGVETQYF. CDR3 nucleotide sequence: TGTGCCAGCAGCTCGATAGGGCTAGCGGGTGTAGAGACCCAGTACTTC.

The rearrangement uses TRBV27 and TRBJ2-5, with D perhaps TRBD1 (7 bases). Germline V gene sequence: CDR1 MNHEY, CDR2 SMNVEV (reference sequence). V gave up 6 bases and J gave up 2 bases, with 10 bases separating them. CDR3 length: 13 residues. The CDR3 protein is CASSPGGQETQYF. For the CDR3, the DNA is TGTGCCAGCAGCCCAGGGGGGCAAGAGACCCAGTACTTC.

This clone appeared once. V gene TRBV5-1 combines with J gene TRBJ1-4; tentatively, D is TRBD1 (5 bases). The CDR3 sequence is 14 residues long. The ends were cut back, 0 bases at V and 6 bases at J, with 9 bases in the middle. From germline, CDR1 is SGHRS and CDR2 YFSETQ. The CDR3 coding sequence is TGCGCCAGCAGCTTGGAGCGGGGGGATGAAAAACTGTTTTTT. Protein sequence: CASSLERGDEKLFF.

CDR3 sequence: CASSLSNREEYGYTF. In nucleotides, the CDR3 is TGTGCCAGCAGCTTATCGAACAGGGAAGAGTATGGCTACACCTTC. This rearrangement joins TRBV7-9 to TRBJ1-2, with D maybe TRBD1 (6 bases). Per germline, CDR1 SEHNR and CDR2 FQNEAQ (reference sequence). The germline V and J ends were trimmed by 2 bases and 5 bases, with 15 bases remaining between them. This CDR3 has 15 residues.

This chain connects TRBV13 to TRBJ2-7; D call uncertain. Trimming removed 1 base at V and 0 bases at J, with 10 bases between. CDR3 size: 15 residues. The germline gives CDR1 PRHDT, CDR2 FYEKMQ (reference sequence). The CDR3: CASSLAVDSSYEQYF. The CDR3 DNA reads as TGTGCCAGCAGCTTAGCTGTGGATAGCTCCTACGAGCAGTACTTC.

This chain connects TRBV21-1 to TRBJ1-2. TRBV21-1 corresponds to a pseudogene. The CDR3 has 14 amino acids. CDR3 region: CASSSQGLWYGYTF. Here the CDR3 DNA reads TGTGCCAGCAGCTCTCAGGGACTATGGTATGGCTACACCTTC.

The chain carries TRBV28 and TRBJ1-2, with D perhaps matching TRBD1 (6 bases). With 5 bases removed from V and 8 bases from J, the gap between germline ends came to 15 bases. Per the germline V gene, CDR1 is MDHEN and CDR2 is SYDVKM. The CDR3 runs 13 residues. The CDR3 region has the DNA TGTGCCAGCAGTGTACAGGGTTCGCAAGGCTACACCTTC. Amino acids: CASSVQGSQGYTF.

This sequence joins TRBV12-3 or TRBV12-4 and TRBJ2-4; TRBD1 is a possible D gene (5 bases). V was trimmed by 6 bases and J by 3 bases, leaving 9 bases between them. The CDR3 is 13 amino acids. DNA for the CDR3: TGTGCCAGCAGCCCAGGGAACAAAAACATTCAGTACTTC. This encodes CASSPGNKNIQYF.

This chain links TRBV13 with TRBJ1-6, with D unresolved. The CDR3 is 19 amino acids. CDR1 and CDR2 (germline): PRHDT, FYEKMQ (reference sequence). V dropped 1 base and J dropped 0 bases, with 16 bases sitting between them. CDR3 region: CASSLAYPPGASYNSPLHF. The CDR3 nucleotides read TGTGCCAGCAGCTTAGCCTACCCGCCCGGAGCCTCCTATAATTCACCCCTCCACTTT.

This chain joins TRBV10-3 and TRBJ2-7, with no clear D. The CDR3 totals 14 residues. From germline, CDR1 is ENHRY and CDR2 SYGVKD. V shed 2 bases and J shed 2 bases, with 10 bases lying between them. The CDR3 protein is CAISELTPAYEQYF. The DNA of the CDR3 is TGTGCCATCAGTGAGCTGACACCGGCCTACGAGCAGTACTTC.

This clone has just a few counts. The CDR3 is CASSYNRWGNTEAFF. CDR3 nucleotide sequence: TGTGCCAGCAGCTATAATCGCTGGGGGAACACTGAAGCTTTCTTT. The rearrangement links TRBV27 to TRBJ1-1; no definite D call. The CDR3 has 15 amino acids. Trimming stripped 6 bases from V and 1 base from J, with 15 bases between. In germline, CDR1 is MNHEY, CDR2 SMNVEV (reference sequence).

The DNA for the CDR3 is TGTGCCAGTAGTGCCAGACTAGCGGGACTCCGCAATGAGCAGTTCTTC. The encoded protein is CASSARLAGLRNEQFF. The chain joins TRBV19 to TRBJ2-1; 11 bases fit TRBD2. Germline loops: CDR1 LNHDA, CDR2 SQIVND (reference sequence). The length of the CDR3 is 16 residues. V dropped 5 bases and J dropped 6; count of bases not matched to a gene: 9.

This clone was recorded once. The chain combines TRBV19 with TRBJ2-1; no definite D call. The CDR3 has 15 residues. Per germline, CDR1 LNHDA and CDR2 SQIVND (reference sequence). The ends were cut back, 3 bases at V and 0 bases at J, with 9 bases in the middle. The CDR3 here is CASSIDKDSYNEQFF. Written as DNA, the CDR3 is TGTGCCAGTAGTATCGATAAGGACTCCTACAATGAGCAGTTCTTC.

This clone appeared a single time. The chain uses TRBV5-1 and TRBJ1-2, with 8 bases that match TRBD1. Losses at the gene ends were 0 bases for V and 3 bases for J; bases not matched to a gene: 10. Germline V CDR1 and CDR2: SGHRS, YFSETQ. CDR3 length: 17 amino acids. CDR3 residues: CASSLATGGRNDYGYTF. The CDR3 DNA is TGCGCCAGCAGCTTGGCAACAGGGGGGCGCAATGACTATGGCTACACCTTC.

CDR3 bases: TGTGCCAGCAGACGACTAGCGGGGGGGGTAGATACGCAGTATTTT. Its protein product is CASRRLAGGVDTQYF. The chain couples TRBV5-4 to TRBJ2-3; 14 nucleotides agree with TRBD2. V shed 5 bases and J 5 bases; nucleotides not matched to a gene: 4. The CDR3 has 15 residues. CDR1 and CDR2 (germline): SGHNT, YYREEE (reference sequence).

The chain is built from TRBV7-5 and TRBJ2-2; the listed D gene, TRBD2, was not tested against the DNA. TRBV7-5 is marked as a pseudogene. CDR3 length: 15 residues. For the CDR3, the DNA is TGTGTCAGAAGCCCTACGGGGAGGGGGACCGGGGAGCTGTTTTTT. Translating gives CVRSPTGRGTGELFF.

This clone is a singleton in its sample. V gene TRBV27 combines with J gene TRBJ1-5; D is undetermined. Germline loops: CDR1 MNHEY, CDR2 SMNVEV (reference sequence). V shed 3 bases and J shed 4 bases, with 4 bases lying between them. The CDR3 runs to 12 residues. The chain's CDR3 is CASSFYNQPQHF. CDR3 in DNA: TGTGCCAGCAGTTTTTATAATCAGCCCCAGCATTTT.

CDR3 loop: CASSPRPEQGASYEQYF. Here the CDR3 DNA reads TGTGCCAGCTCTCCTCGGCCTGAACAGGGGGCTTCCTACGAGCAGTACTTC. V gene TRBV18 combines with J gene TRBJ2-7; TRBD1 matches at 9 bases. Per the germline V gene, CDR1 is KGHSH and CDR2 is LQKENI. The CDR3 spans 17 residues. Trimming cost V 6 bases and J 1 base; bases outside gene matches: 13.

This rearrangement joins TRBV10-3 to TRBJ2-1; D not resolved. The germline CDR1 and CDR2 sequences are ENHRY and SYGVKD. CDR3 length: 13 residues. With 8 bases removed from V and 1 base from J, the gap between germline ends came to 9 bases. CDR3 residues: CAIGTPSYNEQFF. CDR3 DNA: TGTGCCATCGGCACCCCGTCCTACAATGAGCAGTTCTTC.

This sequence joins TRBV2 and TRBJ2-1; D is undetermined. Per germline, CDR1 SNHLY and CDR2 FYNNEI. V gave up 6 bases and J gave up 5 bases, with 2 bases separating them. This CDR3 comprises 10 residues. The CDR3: CASRDNEQFF. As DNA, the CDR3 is TGTGCCAGCAGAGACAATGAGCAGTTCTTC.

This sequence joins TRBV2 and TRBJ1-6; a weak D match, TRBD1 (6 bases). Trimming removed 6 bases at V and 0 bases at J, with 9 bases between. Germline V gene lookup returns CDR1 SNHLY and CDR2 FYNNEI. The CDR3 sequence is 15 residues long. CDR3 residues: CASRDRSSYNSPLHF. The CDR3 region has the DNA TGTGCCAGCAGGGACAGAAGCTCCTATAATTCACCCCTCCACTTT.

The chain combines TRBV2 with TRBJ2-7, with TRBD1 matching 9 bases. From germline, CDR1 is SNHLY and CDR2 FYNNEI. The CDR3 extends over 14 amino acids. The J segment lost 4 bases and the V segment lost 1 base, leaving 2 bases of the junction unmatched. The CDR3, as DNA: TGTGCCAGCAGTGAAGAGGGACAGGGTTACGAGCAGTACTTC. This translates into CASSEEGQGYEQYF.

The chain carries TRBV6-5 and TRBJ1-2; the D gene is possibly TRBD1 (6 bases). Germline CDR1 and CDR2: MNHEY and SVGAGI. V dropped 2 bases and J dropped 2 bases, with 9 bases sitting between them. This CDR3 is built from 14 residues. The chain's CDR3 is CASSYTDSNYGYTF. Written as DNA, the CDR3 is TGTGCCAGCAGTTACACGGACAGCAACTATGGCTACACCTTC.

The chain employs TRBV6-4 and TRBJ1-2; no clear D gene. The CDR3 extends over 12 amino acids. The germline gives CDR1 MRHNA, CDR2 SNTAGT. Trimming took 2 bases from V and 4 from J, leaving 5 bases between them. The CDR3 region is CASSDRGYGYTF. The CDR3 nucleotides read TGTGCCAGCAGTGACCGGGGCTATGGCTACACCTTC.

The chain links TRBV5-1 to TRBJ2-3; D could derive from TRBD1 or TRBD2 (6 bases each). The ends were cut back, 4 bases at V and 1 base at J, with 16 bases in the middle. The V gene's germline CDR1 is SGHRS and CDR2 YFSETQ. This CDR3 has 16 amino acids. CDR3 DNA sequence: TGCGCCAGCAGCCCCGGGGGCGGGTATGGCACAGATACGCAGTATTTT. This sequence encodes CASSPGGGYGTDTQYF.

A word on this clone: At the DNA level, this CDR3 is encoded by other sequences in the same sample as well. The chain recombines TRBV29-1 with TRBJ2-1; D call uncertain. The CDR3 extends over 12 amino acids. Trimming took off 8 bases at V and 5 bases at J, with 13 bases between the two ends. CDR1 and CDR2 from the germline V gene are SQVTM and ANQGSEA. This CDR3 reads CSIGERDNEQFF. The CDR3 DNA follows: TGCAGCATTGGAGAACGGGACAATGAGCAGTTCTTC.